This T cell receptor (beta chain) was identified during a study of post-analysis software for immune sequencing data. With 2 bases removed from V and 6 bases from J, the gap between germline ends came to 12 bases. Germline CDR1 SGHTA, CDR2 FQGNSA. The CDR3 length is 14 residues. TCR beta cDNA libraries had unique molecular identifiers. TCRdb re-called the PCR reads with MiXCR, one entry per CDR3 protein. The table includes 450,000 to 700,000 distinct CDR3 sequences, roughly 45% detected once. For this clonotype: The target antigen is unknown.

Overall study results and limits: Included in a set of roughly five TRBV segments more frequent in patients than controls were TRBV5-6, TRBV5-1 and TRBV20-1.

The sequence came from a girl between 10 and 17 years old with multiple sclerosis. The sample comprised blood. The J gene is TRBJ2-3, the V gene TRBV7-2; D unclear. The CDR3: CASSLIPSSDTQYF. CDR3 nucleotide sequence: TGTGCCAGCAGCTTAATTCCATCCTCGGATACGCAGTATTTT.